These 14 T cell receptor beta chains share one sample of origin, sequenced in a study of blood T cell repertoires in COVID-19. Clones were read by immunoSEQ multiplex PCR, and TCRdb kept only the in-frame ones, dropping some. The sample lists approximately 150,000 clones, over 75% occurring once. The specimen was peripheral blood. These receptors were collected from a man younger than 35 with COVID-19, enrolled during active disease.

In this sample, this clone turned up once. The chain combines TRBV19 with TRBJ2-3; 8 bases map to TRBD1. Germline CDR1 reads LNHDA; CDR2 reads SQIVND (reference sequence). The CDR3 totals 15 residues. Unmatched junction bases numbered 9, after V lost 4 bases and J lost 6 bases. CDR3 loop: CASSSPRTGMDTQYF. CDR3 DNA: TGTGCCAGTAGTAGCCCTCGGACAGGGATGGATACGCAGTATTTT. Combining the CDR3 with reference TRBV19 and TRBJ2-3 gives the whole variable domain DGGITQSPKYLFRKEGQNVTLSCEQNLNHDAMYWYRQDPGQGLRLIYYSQIVNDFQKGDIAEGYSVSREKKESFPLTVTSAQKNPTAFYLCASSSPRTGMDTQYFGPGTRLTVL.

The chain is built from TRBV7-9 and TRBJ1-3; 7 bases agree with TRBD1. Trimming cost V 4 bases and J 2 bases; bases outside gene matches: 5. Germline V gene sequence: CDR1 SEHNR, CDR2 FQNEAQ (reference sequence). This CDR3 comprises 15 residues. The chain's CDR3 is CASSSEGAAGNTIYF. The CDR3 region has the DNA TGTGCCAGCAGCTCCGAGGGGGCCGCTGGAAACACCATATATTTT.

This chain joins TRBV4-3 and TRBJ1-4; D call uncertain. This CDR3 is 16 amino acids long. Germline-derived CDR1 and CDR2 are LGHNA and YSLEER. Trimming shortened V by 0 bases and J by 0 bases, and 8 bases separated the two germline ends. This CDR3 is CASSQEWASTNEKLFF. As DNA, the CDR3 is TGCGCCAGCAGCCAAGAGTGGGCTTCAACTAATGAAAAACTGTTTTTT.

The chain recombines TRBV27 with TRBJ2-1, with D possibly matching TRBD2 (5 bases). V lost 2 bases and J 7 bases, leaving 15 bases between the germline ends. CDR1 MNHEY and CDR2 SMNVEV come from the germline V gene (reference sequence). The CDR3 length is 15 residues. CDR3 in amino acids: CASSLGGLRENEQFF. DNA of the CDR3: TGTGCCAGCAGTTTAGGAGGTCTAAGAGAGAATGAGCAGTTCTTC.

The CDR3 DNA follows: TGTGCCAGCAGCTTAGCTGGACATGGCTACGAGCAGTACTTC. As protein: CASSLAGHGYEQYF. V and J are TRBV7-2 and TRBJ2-7, with D perhaps matching TRBD1 (5 bases). Per germline, CDR1 SGHTA and CDR2 FQGNSA. This CDR3 has 14 amino acids. V was cut by 0 bases and J by 3 bases, with 9 bases left in between.

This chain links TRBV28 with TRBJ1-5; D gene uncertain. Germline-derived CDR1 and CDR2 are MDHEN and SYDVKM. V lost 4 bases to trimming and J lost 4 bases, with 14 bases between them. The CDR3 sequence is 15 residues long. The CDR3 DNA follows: TGTGCCAGCAGTTCCCAGGCGGGCCCTAATCAGCCCCAGCATTTT. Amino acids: CASSSQAGPNQPQHF. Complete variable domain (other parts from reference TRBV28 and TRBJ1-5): DVKVTQSSRYLVKRTGEKVFLECVQDMDHENMFWYRQDPGLGLRLIYFSYDVKMKEKGDIPEGYSVSREKKERFSLILESASTNQTSMYLCASSSQAGPNQPQHFGDGTRLSIL.

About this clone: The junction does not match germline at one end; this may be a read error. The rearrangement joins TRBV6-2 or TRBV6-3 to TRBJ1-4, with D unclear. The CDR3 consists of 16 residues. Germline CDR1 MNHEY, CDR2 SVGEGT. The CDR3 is CASSYSSGSLGEKLLF. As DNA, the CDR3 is TGTGCCAGCAGTTACTCCTCGGGCTCACTGGGAGAAAAACTGCTTTTT.

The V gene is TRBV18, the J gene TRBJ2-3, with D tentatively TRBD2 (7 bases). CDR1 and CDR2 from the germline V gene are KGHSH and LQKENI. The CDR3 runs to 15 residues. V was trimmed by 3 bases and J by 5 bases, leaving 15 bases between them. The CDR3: CASSPYRGAGDTQYF. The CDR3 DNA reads TGTGCCAGCTCACCTTATCGGGGGGCTGGAGATACGCAGTATTTT.

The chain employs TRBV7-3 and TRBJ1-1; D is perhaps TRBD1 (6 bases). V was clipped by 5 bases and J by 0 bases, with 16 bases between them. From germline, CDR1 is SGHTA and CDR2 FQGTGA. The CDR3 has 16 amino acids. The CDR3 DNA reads TGTGCCAGCAGCCCGATAACAGGGAATTTGAACACTGAAGCTTTCTTT. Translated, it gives CASSPITGNLNTEAFF.

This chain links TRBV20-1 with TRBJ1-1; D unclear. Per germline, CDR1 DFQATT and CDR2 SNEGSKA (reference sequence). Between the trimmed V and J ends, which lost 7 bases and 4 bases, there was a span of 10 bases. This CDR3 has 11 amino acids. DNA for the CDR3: TGCAGTGTCGGTCGGGTCACTGAAGCTTTCTTT. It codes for CSVGRVTEAFF.

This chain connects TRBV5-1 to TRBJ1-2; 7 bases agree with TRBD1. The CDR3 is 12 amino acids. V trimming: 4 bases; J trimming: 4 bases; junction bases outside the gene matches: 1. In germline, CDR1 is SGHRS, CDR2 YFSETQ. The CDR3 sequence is CASSGDSYGYTF. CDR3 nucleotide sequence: TGCGCCAGCAGCGGGGACAGCTATGGCTACACCTTC.

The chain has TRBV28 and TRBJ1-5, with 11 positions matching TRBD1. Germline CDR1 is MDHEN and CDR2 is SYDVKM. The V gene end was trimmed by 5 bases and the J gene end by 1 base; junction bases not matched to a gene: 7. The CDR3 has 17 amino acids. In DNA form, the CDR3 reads TGTGCCAGCAGTCCCTGGACAGGGGGCCACAGCAATCAGCCCCAGCATTTT. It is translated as CASSPWTGGHSNQPQHF.

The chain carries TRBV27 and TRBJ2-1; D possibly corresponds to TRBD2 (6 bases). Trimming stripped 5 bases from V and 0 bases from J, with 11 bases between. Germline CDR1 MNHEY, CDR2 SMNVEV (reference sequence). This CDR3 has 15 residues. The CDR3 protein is CASSMAGYSYNEQFF. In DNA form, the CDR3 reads TGTGCCAGCAGTATGGCGGGATACTCCTACAATGAGCAGTTCTTC.

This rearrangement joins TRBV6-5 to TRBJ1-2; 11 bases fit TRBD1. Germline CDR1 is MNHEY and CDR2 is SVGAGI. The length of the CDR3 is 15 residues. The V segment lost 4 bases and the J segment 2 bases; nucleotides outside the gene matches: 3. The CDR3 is CASSLGQGVNYGYTF. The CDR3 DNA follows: TGTGCCAGCAGTTTGGGACAGGGGGTCAACTATGGCTACACCTTC.